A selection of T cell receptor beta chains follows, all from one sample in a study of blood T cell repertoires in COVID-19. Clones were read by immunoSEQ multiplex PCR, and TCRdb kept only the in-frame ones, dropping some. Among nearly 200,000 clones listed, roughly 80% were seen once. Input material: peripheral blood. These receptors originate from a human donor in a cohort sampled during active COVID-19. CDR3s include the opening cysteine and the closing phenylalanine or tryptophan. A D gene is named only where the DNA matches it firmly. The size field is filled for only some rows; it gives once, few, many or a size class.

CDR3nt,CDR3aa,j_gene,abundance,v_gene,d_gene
TGTGCCAGCAGCGTAGCTCTGGGGACCGGGGGGACATGGGCAGATACGCAGTATTTT,CASSVALGTGGTWADTQYF,TRBJ2-3,.,TRBV9,.
TGTGCCATCAGTGTAACAGACAATCAGCCCCAGCATTTT,CAISVTDNQPQHF,TRBJ1-5,.,TRBV10-3,.
TGCGCCAGCAAGCGGATCGGAGATTCACCCCTCCACTTT,CASKRIGDSPLHF,TRBJ1-6,.,TRBV10-2,.
TGTGCCAGCAGCTTAGGAATACTTGAAAAACTGTTTTTT,CASSLGILEKLFF,TRBJ1-4,.,TRBV11-2,.
TGTGCCACCAGCAGAGATAGGCTAGCGGGAGATACGCAGTATTTT,CATSRDRLAGDTQYF,TRBJ2-3,.,TRBV15,TRBD2
TGTGCCAGTAGTATATACGTTCAAAGACAGGGGAATGGGAATTCACCCCTCCACTTT,CASSIYVQRQGNGNSPLHF,TRBJ1-6,.,TRBV19,TRBD1
TGTGCCAGCCGAGGGAAGTACTACGAGCAGTACTTC,CASRGKYYEQYF,TRBJ2-7,once,TRBV28,.
TGTACCATCAGTGAACCTAGCGCGCCTTCCTACAATGAGCAGTTCTTC,CTISEPSAPSYNEQFF,TRBJ2-1,.,TRBV10-3,.
TGTGCCAGCAGACCCACAGGACAGACGCACAATGAGCAGTTCTTC,CASRPTGQTHNEQFF,TRBJ2-1,.,TRBV6-5,.
TGTGCCAGCTCACGGGAAACAGGTTCCTACGAGCAGTACTTC,CASSRETGSYEQYF,TRBJ2-7,.,TRBV18,.
TGTGCCAGCAGCCCCCGTAGCGGGGGGGCCTACAATGAGCAGTTCTTC,CASSPRSGGAYNEQFF,TRBJ2-1,.,TRBV9,TRBD2
TGTGCCAGCAGCCAAGATCGAGGGACTGAAGCTTTCTTT,CASSQDRGTEAFF,TRBJ1-1,once,TRBV4-2,.
TGTGCCAGCACCTTCGGGGTTAACTATGGCTACACCTTC,CASTFGVNYGYTF,TRBJ1-2,.,TRBV28,.
TGCGCCAGCAGCCGCACCGGGACAGGTAACACTGAAGCTTTCTTT,CASSRTGTGNTEAFF,TRBJ1-1,.,TRBV5-1,TRBD1
TGCGCCAGCAGTGCTTCATGGTCCGAGGAAGCTTTCTTT,CASSASWSEEAFF,TRBJ1-1,once,TRBV10-1,.
TGTGCCAGCAGTTTTTCAGGGGGCGCCAACACCGGGGAGCTGTTTTTT,CASSFSGGANTGELFF,TRBJ2-2,.,TRBV6-5,TRBD1
TGTGCCAGCAGCCCGAGTCGGTCGTCCGGTCAGCCCCAGCATTTT,CASSPSRSSGQPQHF,TRBJ1-5,.,TRBV6-6,.
TGTGCCAGCTCACCCCTGAGGGGACTGCAAACCGGGGAGCTGTTTTTT,CASSPLRGLQTGELFF,TRBJ2-2,.,TRBV18,.
TGTGCCAGCAGCACCGGGACAGTTCAGCCCCAGCATTTT,CASSTGTVQPQHF,TRBJ1-5,.,TRBV28,TRBD1
TGTGCCAGCAAGGGGCAGGGCGGGATGAACACTGAAGCTTTCTTT,CASKGQGGMNTEAFF,TRBJ1-1,.,TRBV6-5,.
TGCGCCAGCAGCCTTGACACGGGAGATGGTTCGACCCAGTACTTC,CASSLDTGDGSTQYF,TRBJ2-5,many,TRBV4-1,.
TGTGCCAGCAGCCACTGGCGGGTGAACACTGAAGCTTTCTTT,CASSHWRVNTEAFF,TRBJ1-1,few,TRBV3-1/TRBV3-2,.
TGTGCCAGCAGTTCGGTGGATTCACCCCTCCACTTT,CASSSVDSPLHF,TRBJ1-6,.,TRBV6-5,.
TGTGCCAGTTTCTCATCTCAGGGACAGGACTTTAATTCACCCCTCCACTTT,CASFSSQGQDFNSPLHF,TRBJ1-6,.,TRBV28,TRBD1
TGTGCCAGCAGCCCGCGCCCAGGGGCGACAACTAATGAAAAACTGTTTTTT,CASSPRPGATTNEKLFF,TRBJ1-4,.,TRBV5-6,.
TGTGCCAGCAACCCCGGGGAATCTGGAAACACCATATATTTT,CASNPGESGNTIYF,TRBJ1-3,once,TRBV6-5,.
TGTGCCAGCAGTTCCCGAGTGGACACCATATATTTT,CASSSRVDTIYF,TRBJ1-3,.,TRBV28,.
TGCGCCAGCAGACGAGCGGGAGGGCCGTTGGTCGACGCCTACAATGAGCAGTTCTTC,CASRRAGGPLVDAYNEQFF,TRBJ2-1,.,TRBV5-1,TRBD2
TGTGCCAGTAGTCCCATTGACAGGGGGGCCCAAGAGACCCAGTACTTC,CASSPIDRGAQETQYF,TRBJ2-5,.,TRBV19,TRBD1
TGTGCCAGCTCACCACCAGGGGCTGCATATGGCTACACCTTC,CASSPPGAAYGYTF,TRBJ1-2,.,TRBV18,.
TGTGCCAGCAGTCCGGACCAGGGGGCTCACATTCAGTACTTC,CASSPDQGAHIQYF,TRBJ2-4,.,TRBV6-5,TRBD1
TGTGCCAGCAGCGTAGACGGATCCAGGTACTATGGCTACACCTTC,CASSVDGSRYYGYTF,TRBJ1-2,.,TRBV9,.
TGCGCCAGCAGCTTACAGGGTACTGGAAACACCATATATTTT,CASSLQGTGNTIYF,TRBJ1-3,.,TRBV5-1,.
TGTGCCAGCAGCTTAAGTGTCGGTAGCTCCTACAATGAGCAGTTCTTC,CASSLSVGSSYNEQFF,TRBJ2-1,.,TRBV7-2,.
TGTGCCACCAAACTAGACAGGGGAAATGAAAAACTGTTTTTT,CATKLDRGNEKLFF,TRBJ1-4,few,TRBV19,TRBD1
TGCGCCAGCAATAACGCAGGTCCCGATACGCAGTATTTT,CASNNAGPDTQYF,TRBJ2-3,.,TRBV5-1,.
TGTGCCAGCAGACTACAGGACAGGGCAACCGGAAACACCATATATTTT,CASRLQDRATGNTIYF,TRBJ1-3,once,TRBV28,TRBD1
TGTGCCAGCAGTTTAGCCGGGACTAGCGGGAGGGCCCTCAACACCGGGGAGCTGTTTTTT,CASSLAGTSGRALNTGELFF,TRBJ2-2,.,TRBV27,TRBD2
TGTGCCTGGACCCATGGGCCCGGGACAGGGGGGTACGAGCAGTACTTC,CAWTHGPGTGGYEQYF,TRBJ2-7,once,TRBV30,TRBD1
TGTGCCAGCAGGGTGGGGGGAGAGACCCAGTACTTC,CASRVGGETQYF,TRBJ2-5,.,TRBV6-5,.
TGTGCCAGCAGCCTCCCCGGAGGATATGGCTACACCTTC,CASSLPGGYGYTF,TRBJ1-2,few,TRBV5-6,.
TGCGCCAGCAGCTTCCGGGACAGCGGCTACAATGAGCAGTTCTTC,CASSFRDSGYNEQFF,TRBJ2-1,few,TRBV4-1,TRBD1
TGTGCCAGCAGCTCCGGGACAGGTTCGCTCCAGCCCCAGCATTTT,CASSSGTGSLQPQHF,TRBJ1-5,.,TRBV7-8,TRBD1
TGTGCCAGCAGTATACAGGGAACCTACGAGCAGTACTTC,CASSIQGTYEQYF,TRBJ2-7,.,TRBV2,.
TGCGCCAGCAGCCGGGACAGGAGGAACACCGGGGAGCTGTTTTTT,CASSRDRRNTGELFF,TRBJ2-2,.,TRBV10-1,TRBD1
TGTGCCAGCAGCTTAGGGGGGACATCCAATCAGCCCCAGCATTTT,CASSLGGTSNQPQHF,TRBJ1-5,.,TRBV7-2,.
TGTGCCAGCAAACTGGGACTAGCGGGAGCAGATACGCAGTATTTT,CASKLGLAGADTQYF,TRBJ2-3,.,TRBV2,TRBD2